This passage covers 11 T cell receptor beta chains from one sample sequenced in a study of blood T cell repertoires in COVID-19 (dated by TCRdb to the early 2020s). Libraries were built with the immunoSEQ multiplex PCR assay. The immuneACCESS repertoire file appears here via TCRdb, limited to in-frame rearrangements. These files lack a portion of the clones; in checked studies, under half of the deficit traces to unresolved V genes, and the cause of the others is not known. The sample table lists more than 200,000 clones, about 85% of them with a count of one. The ten largest clones take up roughly 3% of the sample. Sequencing input: peripheral blood. The origin of the receptors is a man between 18 and 29 years old with active or convalescent COVID-19.

V usage is TRBV3-1 (or the pseudogene TRBV3-2) and J usage is TRBJ2-5; 10 positions match TRBD2. The junction had 17 bases not matched to a gene; V was cut back by 5 bases and J by 5 bases. Germline V gives CDR1 LGHDT, CDR2 YNNKEL (reference sequence). The CDR3 has 18 amino acids. CDR3 protein: CASSAWSIAGGRSETQYF. The CDR3 DNA reads TGTGCCAGCAGCGCCTGGTCGATAGCGGGGGGCCGGTCCGAGACCCAGTACTTC.

The V call is TRBV15, the J call TRBJ2-1; 10 bases match TRBD2. V gave up 6 bases and J gave up 6 bases; unmatched junction bases: 5. The CDR3 length is 14 residues. The V gene's germline CDR1 is LNHNV and CDR2 YYDKDF (reference sequence). The CDR3 region is CATSGLAESNEQFF. The CDR3, as DNA: TGTGCCACCAGTGGACTAGCGGAAAGCAATGAGCAGTTCTTC.

This chain connects TRBV21-1 to TRBJ2-7; the table gives TRBD1 as D, unverified against the DNA. TRBV21-1 is a known pseudogene. This CDR3 region has 16 residues. CDR3 in DNA: TGTGCCAGCAGCAAAAGGGGGACAGGGGTGTTCTACGAGCAGTACTTC. Residues: CASSKRGTGVFYEQYF.

The chain links TRBV19 to TRBJ1-1, with D possibly matching TRBD1 (5 bases). Germline V CDR1 and CDR2: LNHDA, SQIVND (reference sequence). Trimming cost V 2 bases and J 0 bases, with 10 bases left between them. The CDR3 extends over 15 amino acids. CDR3 sequence reads: CASSIIGGVNTEAFF. CDR3 coding DNA: TGTGCCAGTAGTATAATCGGGGGAGTGAACACTGAAGCTTTCTTT.

The V call is TRBV4-2, the J call TRBJ1-2, with D perhaps TRBD1 (5 bases). Germline V lookup: CDR1 LGHNA, CDR2 YNFKEQ. The CDR3 consists of 18 residues. Between the trimmed V and J ends, which lost 1 base and 0 bases, there was a span of 18 bases. In DNA, the CDR3 is TGTGCCAGCAGCCAAGGAGGGGATGCGGGGTCAGCTAACTATGGCTACACCTTC. Translating gives CASSQGGDAGSANYGYTF.

CDR3 in amino acids: CATSPINTEAFF. Here the CDR3 DNA reads TGTGCCACATCCCCTATAAACACTGAAGCTTTCTTT. The rearrangement joins TRBV6-5 to TRBJ1-1; unclear D gene. The V end lost 10 bases, the J end lost 2 bases, and 11 bases lay between the germline ends. Per the germline V gene, CDR1 is MNHEY and CDR2 is SVGAGI. The CDR3 consists of 12 residues.

This chain links TRBV5-4 with TRBJ1-4; 7 bases align to TRBD1. CDR1 and CDR2 from the germline V gene are SGHNT and YYREEE (reference sequence). Germline trimming cut 2 bases from V and 8 bases from J; bases unmatched to any gene: 12. This CDR3 has 16 residues. CDR3 in amino acids: CASSLERGQQEEKLFF. The CDR3 nucleotides read TGTGCCAGCAGCTTAGAACGGGGACAGCAGGAGGAAAAACTGTTTTTT. Full variable domain (remainder filled in from reference TRBV5-4 and TRBJ1-4): ETGVTQSPTHLIKTRGQQVTLRCSSQSGHNTVSWYQQALGQGPQFIFQYYREEENGRGNFPPRFSGLQFPNYSSELNVNALELDDSALYLCASSLERGQQEEKLFFGSGTQLSVL.

The CDR3 DNA reads TGTGCCAGCAGTGACACAGGGCTAACTGAAGCTTTCTTT. As protein: CASSDTGLTEAFF. This chain uses TRBV2 with TRBJ1-1; weak D call: TRBD1 (6 bases). Deletions cut 3 bases from V and 5 bases from J, with 10 bases between. The CDR3 sequence is 13 residues long. In germline, CDR1 is SNHLY, CDR2 FYNNEI.

This clone was recorded once. The chain couples TRBV7-3 to TRBJ1-5; 9 nucleotides line up with TRBD1. From germline, CDR1 is SGHTA and CDR2 FQGTGA. This CDR3 is built from 19 residues. Trimming removed 7 bases from V and 0 bases from J; junction bases left unmatched: 16. CDR3 nucleotide sequence: TGTGCCAGCATCCTTGAGATACAGGGGGCTATCAATAGCAATCAGCCCCAGCATTTT. Protein product: CASILEIQGAINSNQPQHF.

The chain combines TRBV19 with TRBJ1-5; 7 bases fit TRBD1. This CDR3 is built from 14 residues. CDR1 LNHDA and CDR2 SQIVND come from the germline V gene (reference sequence). V dropped 5 bases and J dropped 1; count of bases not matched to a gene: 2. CDR3 protein: CASSATGSNQPQHF. CDR3 nucleotides: TGTGCCAGTAGTGCGACAGGGAGCAATCAGCCCCAGCATTTT.

The chain recombines TRBV9 with TRBJ1-1; D not certain. Trimming stripped 0 bases from V and 1 base from J, with 4 bases between. This CDR3 region has 13 residues. Germline loops: CDR1 SGDLS, CDR2 YYNGEE. The CDR3 reads CASSVERNTEAFF. The CDR3 DNA follows: TGTGCCAGCAGCGTAGAGAGGAACACTGAAGCTTTCTTT.